This T cell receptor (beta chain) was obtained from a study of OX40 agonist ivuxolimab in advanced cancers. Study conclusions and caveats: Partly responding patients at 0.1-3.0 mg/kg showed some of the smallest clonal expansion. Doses of 0.1 to 3.0 mg/kg were accompanied by clonal expansion of CD4+ and CD8+ blood T cells by week 6.

Produced via immunoSEQ multiplex PCR; TCRdb's table is partial and in-frame only. The top ten clones hold 0.8% to 1% of a sample with 60,000 or so clones, around 84% of them seen once. With regard to this clone: Its antigen remains unidentified.

The germline CDR1 and CDR2 sequences are PRHDT and FYEKMQ (reference sequence). Trimming left V 0 bases short and J 1 base short, with 9 bases between. The CDR3 has 15 amino acids. The starting material was CD4+ or CD8+ T cells sorted from blood, obtained in a trial of the OX40 agonist ivuxolimab. This sequence joins TRBV13 and TRBJ1-1; possibly TRBD1 for D (5 bases). This clonotype originated in an adult with an advanced solid tumor such as melanoma, head and neck, liver or kidney cancer. The CDR3: CASSLGRRGNTEAFF. The CDR3 DNA sequence: TGTGCCAGCAGCTTAGGCAGGAGGGGGAACACTGAAGCTTTCTTT.